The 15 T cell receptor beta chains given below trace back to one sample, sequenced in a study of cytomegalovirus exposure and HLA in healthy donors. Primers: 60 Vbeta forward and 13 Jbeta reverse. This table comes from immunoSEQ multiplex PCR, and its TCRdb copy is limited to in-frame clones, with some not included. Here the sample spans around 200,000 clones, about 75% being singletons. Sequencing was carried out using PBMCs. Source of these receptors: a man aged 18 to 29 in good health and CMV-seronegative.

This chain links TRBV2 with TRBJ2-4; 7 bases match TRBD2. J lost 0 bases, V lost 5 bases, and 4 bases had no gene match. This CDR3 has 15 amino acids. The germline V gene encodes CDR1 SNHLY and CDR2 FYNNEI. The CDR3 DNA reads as TGTGCCAGCAGTCGGGGGGAACTAGCCAAAAACATTCAGTACTTC. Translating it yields CASSRGELAKNIQYF.

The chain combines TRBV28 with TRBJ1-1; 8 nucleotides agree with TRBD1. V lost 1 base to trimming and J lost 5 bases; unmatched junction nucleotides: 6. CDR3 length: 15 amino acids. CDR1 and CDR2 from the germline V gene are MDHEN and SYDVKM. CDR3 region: CASSLSTGGGTEAFF. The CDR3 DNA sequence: TGTGCCAGCAGTTTATCTACAGGGGGTGGGACTGAAGCTTTCTTT.

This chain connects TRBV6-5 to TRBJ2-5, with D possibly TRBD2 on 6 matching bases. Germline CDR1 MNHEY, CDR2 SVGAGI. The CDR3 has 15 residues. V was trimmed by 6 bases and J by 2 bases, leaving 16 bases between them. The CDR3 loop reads CASSRRGTGQETQYF. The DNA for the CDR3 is TGTGCCAGCAGCCGCCGGGGGACTGGACAAGAGACCCAGTACTTC.

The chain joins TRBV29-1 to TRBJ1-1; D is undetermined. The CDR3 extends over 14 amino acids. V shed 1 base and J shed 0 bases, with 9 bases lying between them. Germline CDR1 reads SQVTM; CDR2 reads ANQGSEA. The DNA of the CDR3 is TGCAGCGTTGAAGTGGCGGTTATGAACACTGAAGCTTTCTTT. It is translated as CSVEVAVMNTEAFF.

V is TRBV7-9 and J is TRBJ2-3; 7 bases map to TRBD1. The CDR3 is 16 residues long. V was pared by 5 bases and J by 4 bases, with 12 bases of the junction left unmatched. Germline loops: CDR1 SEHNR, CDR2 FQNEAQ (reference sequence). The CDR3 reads CASSGDRAGDPDTQYF. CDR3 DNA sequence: TGTGCCAGCAGCGGCGACAGGGCCGGGGATCCAGATACGCAGTATTTT.

In DNA form, the CDR3 reads TGTGCCAGCAGCTTACTAGCGGGGACAGATACGCAGTATTTT. Translated: CASSLLAGTDTQYF. The genes are TRBV7-3 and TRBJ2-3; 9 nucleotides agree with TRBD2. The V and J ends lost 2 bases and 3 bases, in that order; junction bases with no gene match: 0. Germline CDR1 and CDR2: SGHTA and FQGTGA. This CDR3 is 14 amino acids long.

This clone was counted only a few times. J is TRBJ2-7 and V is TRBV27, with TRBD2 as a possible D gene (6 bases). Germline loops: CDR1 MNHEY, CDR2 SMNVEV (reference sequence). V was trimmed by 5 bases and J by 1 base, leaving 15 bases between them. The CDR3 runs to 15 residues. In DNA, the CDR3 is TGTGCCAGCAGTCCGGGGGATCAAATTTCCTACGAGCAGTACTTC. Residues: CASSPGDQISYEQYF.

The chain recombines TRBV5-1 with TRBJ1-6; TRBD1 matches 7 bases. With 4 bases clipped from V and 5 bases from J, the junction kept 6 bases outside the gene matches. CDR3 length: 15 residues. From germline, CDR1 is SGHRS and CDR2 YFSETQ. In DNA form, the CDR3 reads TGCGCCAGCAGCCTGACAGGGAAAGATAATTCACCCCTCCACTTT. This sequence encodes CASSLTGKDNSPLHF.

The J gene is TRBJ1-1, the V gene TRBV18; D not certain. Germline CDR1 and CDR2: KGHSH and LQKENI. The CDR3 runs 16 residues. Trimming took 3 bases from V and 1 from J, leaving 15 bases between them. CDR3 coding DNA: TGTGCCAGCTCACCGGGCATCATCTCTCAGAACACTGAAGCTTTCTTT. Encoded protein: CASSPGIISQNTEAFF.

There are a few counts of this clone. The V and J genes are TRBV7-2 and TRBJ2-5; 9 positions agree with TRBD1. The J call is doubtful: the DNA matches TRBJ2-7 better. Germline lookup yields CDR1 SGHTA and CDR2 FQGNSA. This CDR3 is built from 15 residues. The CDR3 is CASSLAGTGYHEQYF. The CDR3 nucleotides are TGTGCCAGCAGCTTAGCGGGGACAGGGTACCACGAGCAGTACTTC.

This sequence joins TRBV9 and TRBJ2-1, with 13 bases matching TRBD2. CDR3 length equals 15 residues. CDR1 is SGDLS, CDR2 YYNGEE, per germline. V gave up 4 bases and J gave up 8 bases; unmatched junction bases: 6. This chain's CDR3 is CASSPTSGGAYEQFF. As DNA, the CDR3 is TGTGCCAGCAGCCCAACTAGCGGGGGGGCTTATGAGCAGTTCTTC.

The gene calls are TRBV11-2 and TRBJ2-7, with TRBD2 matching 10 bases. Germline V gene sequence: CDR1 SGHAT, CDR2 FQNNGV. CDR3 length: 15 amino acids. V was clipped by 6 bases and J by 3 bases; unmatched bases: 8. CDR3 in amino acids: CASRRGASGGYEQYF. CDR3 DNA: TGTGCCAGCAGGAGAGGGGCTAGCGGGGGCTACGAGCAGTACTTC.

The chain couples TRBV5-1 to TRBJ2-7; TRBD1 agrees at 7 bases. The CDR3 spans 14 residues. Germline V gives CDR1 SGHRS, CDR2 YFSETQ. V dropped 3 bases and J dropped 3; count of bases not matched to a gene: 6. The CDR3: CASSWASGGYEQYF. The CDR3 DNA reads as TGCGCCAGCAGCTGGGCGTCAGGGGGCTACGAGCAGTACTTC.

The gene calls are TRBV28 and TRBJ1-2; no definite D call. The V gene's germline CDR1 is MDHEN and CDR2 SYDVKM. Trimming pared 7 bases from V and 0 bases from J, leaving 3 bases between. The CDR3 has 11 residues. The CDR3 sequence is CASKPNYGYTF. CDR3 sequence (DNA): TGTGCCAGCAAGCCTAACTATGGCTACACCTTC.

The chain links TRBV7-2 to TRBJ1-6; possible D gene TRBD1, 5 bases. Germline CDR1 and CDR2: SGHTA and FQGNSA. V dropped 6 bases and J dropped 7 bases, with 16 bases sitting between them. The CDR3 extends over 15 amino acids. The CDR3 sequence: CASSQTRGGNSPLHF. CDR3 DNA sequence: TGTGCCAGCAGTCAGACGCGGGGGGGGAATTCACCCCTCCACTTT.